This T cell receptor (beta chain) stems from a study of blood T cell repertoires in COVID-19. Germline V gene data show CDR1 as SGHTA and CDR2 as FQGNSA. The CDR3 loop spans 14 amino acids. Trimming shortened V by 3 bases and J by 3 bases, and 11 bases separated the two germline ends. Only in-frame clones appear in the TCRdb table, and some are missing; sequencing was by immunoSEQ multiplex PCR. The sample contains over 110,000 clones, around 79% of which appear only once. The sample comprised peripheral blood. The rearrangement links TRBV7-2 to TRBJ1-1; D may be TRBD1 (5 bases). The receptor was derived from a man in his 60s with acute or convalescent COVID-19. The CDR3 loop reads CASSLWGTYTEAFF. For the CDR3, the DNA is TGTGCCAGCAGCTTGTGGGGCACCTACACTGAAGCTTTCTTT.